Listed below are T cell receptor beta chains from one sample, sequenced in a study of beta chain features in type 1 diabetes. The method was immunoSEQ multiplex PCR; TCRdb's version includes in-frame clones alone and lacks a portion of them. The table has around 25,000 clones, under 75% seen once. The sample consisted of Tregs from blood. The receptor source for this set is a man between 18 and 35 years old with type 1 diabetes. The CDR3 runs from the conserved cysteine through the conserved F or W. A D gene is named only where the DNA matches it firmly. Expanded clones are given a class, and other clones once, few, many or no size at all.

D gene,J gene,V gene,clone size,CDR3 DNA,CDR3 protein
TRBD1,TRBJ2-1,TRBV5-4,few,TGTGCCAGCAGCGCTTGGGGGACAGCCAATGAGCAGTTCTTC,CASSAWGTANEQFF
.,TRBJ2-7,TRBV7-2,once,TGTGCCAGCAGCGACAGGCCCTACGAGCAGTACTTC,CASSDRPYEQYF
.,TRBJ2-1,TRBV5-1,.,TGCGCCAGCAGCCAAGGGACTTTGAATGAGCAGTTCTTC,CASSQGTLNEQFF
.,TRBJ2-2,TRBV21-1,few,TGTGCCAGAAACCCTGACAGGGGGTATGGGGAGCTGTTTTTT,CARNPDRGYGELFF
TRBD2,TRBJ2-1,TRBV7-2,.,TGTGCCAGCAGTCCTAGCGGGAATGCCTACAATGAGCAGTTCTTC,CASSPSGNAYNEQFF
TRBD1,TRBJ1-2,TRBV2,few,TGTGCCAGCATACAGGGGTTGGACTATGGCTACACCTTC,CASIQGLDYGYTF
.,TRBJ1-2,TRBV5-1,.,TGCGCCAGCAGTCCGGCGGGGGAAAGCCATGGCTACACCTTC,CASSPAGESHGYTF
.,TRBJ2-5,TRBV18,few,TGTGCCAGCTCACCAACAGGGCAAGAGACCCAGTACTTC,CASSPTGQETQYF
.,TRBJ1-2,TRBV10-3,.,TGTGCCATCAGTGCAGCTAACTATGGCTACACTTTC,CAISAANYGYTF
.,TRBJ1-1,TRBV11-2,.,TGTGCCAGCAGCCCGGGACACAGTAACACTGAAGCTTTCTTT,CASSPGHSNTEAFF
TRBD2,TRBJ2-1,TRBV18,.,TGTGCCAGCTCACGATTCCAGGGACTAGCGGGAGGGAAGGATGAGCAGTTCTTC,CASSRFQGLAGGKDEQFF
.,TRBJ2-2,TRBV19,.,TGTGCCAGTAGTATTTCAGTGGCCGGGGAGCTGTTTTTT,CASSISVAGELFF
.,TRBJ1-4,TRBV29-1,.,TGCAGTGGACAGCTTAATGAAAAACTGTTTTTT,CSGQLNEKLFF
.,TRBJ1-2,TRBV6-5,.,TGTGCCAGCAGTTATTCGGGCGGGTCTTTTAGAGGCTACACCTTC,CASSYSGGSFRGYTF
TRBD1,TRBJ1-2,TRBV9,.,TGTGCCAGCAGCGGGAGACAGGGGGAAGGCTACACCTTC,CASSGRQGEGYTF
.,TRBJ1-2,TRBV18,.,TGTGCCAGCTCCCCGTCGTGGCAGGGAGGAGGCTACACCTTC,CASSPSWQGGGYTF
.,TRBJ2-2,TRBV7-9,.,TGTGCCAGCAAGCTTTTATTTGGCGGGGAGCTGTTTTTT,CASKLLFGGELFF
.,TRBJ2-7,TRBV6-1,.,TGTGCCAGCAGTGACAGGGGCGGATCTATATACGAGCAGTACTTC,CASSDRGGSIYEQYF
.,TRBJ1-2,TRBV7-9,.,TGTGCCAGCAGCCGAGGGGGGGGAAGAGACAACTATGGCTACACCTTC,CASSRGGGRDNYGYTF
.,TRBJ2-1,TRBV18,once,TGTGCCAGCTCACCAGCTAGCGTCTCCTACAATGAGCAGTTCTTC,CASSPASVSYNEQFF
TRBD2,TRBJ2-7,TRBV7-2,few,TGTGCCAGCAGCCGGGGAACAGCGGGAGTCTCCTACGAGCAGTACTTC,CASSRGTAGVSYEQYF
.,TRBJ2-1,TRBV7-9,.,TGTGCCAGCAGCTCACGAGGTGAGCAGTTCTTC,CASSSRGEQFF
.,TRBJ1-2,TRBV30,once,TGTGCCTGGAGTGTTTATTTTCGGGGGGACACCTTC,CAWSVYFRGDTF
TRBD1,TRBJ1-2,TRBV5-6,.,TGTGCCAGCAGCTGGGGACAGGTGCCCTACGGCTACACCTTC,CASSWGQVPYGYTF
.,TRBJ1-5,TRBV7-2,.,TGTGCCAGCAGCGAGAATCGGGGTCTCCAGCATTTT,CASSENRGLQHF
TRBD2,TRBJ2-7,TRBV6-1,.,TGTGCCAGCAGCGAAACGACTAGCGGGAGCTATTTTGCTGGCGAGCAGTACTTC,CASSETTSGSYFAGEQYF
.,TRBJ1-2,TRBV2,.,TGTGCCAGCAGTGAAGCGAGGGAAGCGACAGGCTACACCTTC,CASSEAREATGYTF
TRBD2,TRBJ2-1,TRBV6-7,.,TGTGCCAGCAGTTACGGGACTAGCGGGTACAATGAGCAGTTCTTC,CASSYGTSGYNEQFF
.,TRBJ1-2,TRBV25-1,once,TGTGCCAGCAGTTTCTTGTGGCAGGGGTATCATGGCTACACCTTC,CASSFLWQGYHGYTF
TRBD1,TRBJ1-5,TRBV4-3,.,TGCGCCAGCGCCACGGCAACAGGGGTTCAGCCCCAGCATTTT,CASATATGVQPQHF
.,TRBJ2-3,TRBV13,.,TGTGCCAGCAGCTTCCTCCCCCGCACAGATACGCAGTATTTT,CASSFLPRTDTQYF
TRBD2,TRBJ2-7,TRBV29-1,.,TGCAGCGCCTCTAGCGGGCGGACCTACGAGCAGTACTTC,CSASSGRTYEQYF
.,TRBJ2-5,TRBV5-1,.,TGCGCCAGCAGCCTGGGACTCAGACAAGAGACCCAGTACTTC,CASSLGLRQETQYF
.,TRBJ2-7,TRBV7-2,few,TGTGCCAGCAGCTCCGACAGATCCTACGAGCAGTACTTC,CASSSDRSYEQYF
TRBD2,TRBJ2-2,TRBV29-1,.,TGCAGCGGAACCGGGACTAGCGGGGATCAGAACACCGGGGAGCTGTTTTTT,CSGTGTSGDQNTGELFF
TRBD2,TRBJ2-1,TRBV18,.,TGTGCCAGCTCACCTAACCCCCGGACTAGCGGAGAGCAGTTCTTC,CASSPNPRTSGEQFF
.,TRBJ1-3,TRBV28,.,TGTGCCAGCAGTCCGGCAGGGACTGGAAACACCATATATTTT,CASSPAGTGNTIYF
TRBD2,TRBJ2-7,TRBV28,.,TGTGCCAGCACCCGGGGGGGTCTATCCTACGAGCAGTACTTC,CASTRGGLSYEQYF
.,TRBJ1-2,TRBV6-5,.,TGTGCCAGCAGTTATGAGGCAGACTATGGCTACACCTTC,CASSYEADYGYTF
.,TRBJ1-2,TRBV7-9,.,TGTGCCAGCAGCTTAGGAGAGGGGGTGAACTATGGCTACACCTTC,CASSLGEGVNYGYTF
.,TRBJ1-5,TRBV6-1,.,TGTGCCAGCAGCGAGTCGGGGGTGAGTCAGCCCCAGCATTTT,CASSESGVSQPQHF